The 19 T cell receptor beta chains below were found in one sample sequenced in a study of naive and memory T cell subsets. An equimolar mix of two oligonucleotides served as the beta constant-region primer for TRBC1 and TRBC2. Nested alpha and beta constant-region primers with the SP2 primer drove four PCR rounds on ligated cDNA. TCRdb analysed the UMI-ligation and nested PCR reads with MiXCR anew, one entry per CDR3 protein. The sample carries some 110,000 distinct CDR3 sequences, just over 35% recorded once. The sequenced material came from central memory CD4+ T cells from blood. These receptors originate from a human donor in good health.

Points on this clonotype: A much larger clone lies a single base off, so this may be a read error. V gene TRBV6-1 combines with J gene TRBJ2-3; D might be TRBD2 (5 bases). Germline V gene lookup returns CDR1 MNHNS and CDR2 SASEGT. The CDR3 contains 11 residues. CDR3 protein: CASSRGNTRYF. CDR3 coding DNA: TGTGCCAGCTCGCGAGGGAATACGCGGTATTTT.

CDR3 protein: CASSSGLSNQPQHF. The CDR3 DNA sequence: TGTGCCAGCAGTTCAGGGTTGAGCAATCAGCCCCAGCATTTT. The chain combines TRBV6-6 with TRBJ1-5; perhaps TRBD1 as D (5 bases). Trimming took 4 bases from V and 1 from J, leaving 8 bases between them. The CDR3 covers 14 residues. Germline values: CDR1 MNHNY, CDR2 SVGAGI (reference sequence).

The chain has TRBV7-6 and TRBJ2-5, with 12 bases aligning to TRBD2. Losses at the gene ends were 3 bases for V and 7 bases for J; bases not matched to a gene: 6. CDR3 size: 15 residues. Per germline, CDR1 SGHVS and CDR2 FNYEAQ. The DNA for the CDR3 is TGTGCCAGCAGCTTGACTAGCGGGAGTGCGGGGACCCAGTACTTC. This gives the protein CASSLTSGSAGTQYF. The complete variable domain, with remaining parts taken from reference TRBV7-6 and TRBJ2-5, reads GAGVSQSPRYKVTKRGQDVALRCDPISGHVSLYWYRQALGQGPEFLTYFNYEAQQDKSGLPNDRFSAERPEGSISTLTIQRTEQRDSAMYRCASSLTSGSAGTQYFGPGTRLLVL.

The sample holds a few counts of this clonotype. The genes are TRBV19 and TRBJ1-2; 7 nucleotides align to TRBD1. The trim removed 5 bases at V and 0 bases at J, leaving 6 bases unmatched. Per the germline V gene, CDR1 is LNHDA and CDR2 is SQIVND (reference sequence). CDR3 length equals 15 residues. The CDR3 protein is CASSLAGGTNYGYTF. The CDR3 nucleotides are TGTGCCAGTAGTCTTGCAGGGGGTACTAACTATGGCTACACCTTC.

The CDR3 nucleotides read TGTGCCAGCTCACCACCGACCTACGAGCAGTACTTC. Its protein product is CASSPPTYEQYF. V is TRBV18 and J is TRBJ2-7; no reliable D call. The CDR3 has 12 residues. Per the germline V gene, CDR1 is KGHSH and CDR2 is LQKENI. V dropped 0 bases and J dropped 2 bases, with 2 bases sitting between them.

The V call is TRBV28, the J call TRBJ2-7; no clear D gene. The germline V and J ends were trimmed by 5 bases and 0 bases, with 8 bases remaining between them. The CDR3 runs 13 residues. CDR1 is MDHEN and CDR2 is SYDVKM in the germline V gene. CDR3 nucleotide sequence: TGTGCCAGCAGTCCGCCCCCCTCCTACGAGCAGTACTTC. The encoded protein is CASSPPPSYEQYF.

This clonotype has a handful of counts. This chain links TRBV12-3 or TRBV12-4 with TRBJ1-5, with 7 bases identical to TRBD1. After removal of 7 bases from V and 6 bases from J, the junction contained 6 bases not matched to a gene. The CDR3 length is 13 residues. As DNA, the CDR3 is TGTGCCAGCACCCAACAGGGGTTTCAGCCCCAGCATTTT. Protein sequence: CASTQQGFQPQHF.

The V call is TRBV6-2 or TRBV6-3, the J call TRBJ2-1; 8 bases are shared with TRBD1. The V gene's germline CDR1 is MNHEY and CDR2 SVGEGT. The CDR3 is 14 amino acids. Losses at the gene ends were 2 bases for V and 7 bases for J; bases not matched to a gene: 4. Here the CDR3 reads CASSYLTGANEQFF. CDR3 DNA sequence: TGTGCCAGCAGTTACCTGACAGGGGCGAATGAGCAGTTCTTC.

This clonotype was counted between two and nine times. The CDR3 DNA sequence: TGTGCCAGCAGCCAAGAGGGGGGGACTTCTCGAGAGACCCAGTACTTC. Its translation is CASSQEGGTSRETQYF. This chain joins TRBV3-1 and TRBJ2-5, with 7 bases fitting TRBD2. Germline V gives CDR1 LGHDT, CDR2 YNNKEL (reference sequence). The CDR3 is 16 amino acids. The J segment lost 4 bases and the V segment lost 0 bases, leaving 8 bases of the junction unmatched.

The chain employs TRBV20-1 and TRBJ2-3; D ambiguous. This CDR3 region has 12 residues. Trimming took off 1 base at V and 5 bases at J, with 7 bases between the two ends. Germline CDR1 reads DFQATT; CDR2 reads SNEGSKA (reference sequence). CDR3 DNA: TGCAGTGCTAGAGCCGTTCTAGATACGCAGTATTTT. Amino acids: CSARAVLDTQYF.

This clonotype appeared a few times. The rearrangement joins TRBV5-4 to TRBJ2-1, with D perhaps being TRBD1 or TRBD2 (5 bases each). V dropped 4 bases and J dropped 5 bases, with 10 bases sitting between them. CDR1 SGHNT and CDR2 YYREEE come from the germline V gene (reference sequence). The CDR3 is made up of 13 amino acids. The CDR3 DNA sequence: TGTGCCAGCAGCCAGGGACGACACAATGAGCAGTTCTTC. Encoded protein: CASSQGRHNEQFF.

This clonotype was counted only a few times. V and J are TRBV18 and TRBJ2-3; D is unclear. Trimming pared 3 bases from V and 1 base from J, leaving 17 bases between. This CDR3 comprises 17 residues. Germline CDR1 KGHSH, CDR2 LQKENI. CDR3 nucleotide sequence: TGTGCCAGCTCACCCATTGTATCGAGAGGAGGCACAGATACGCAGTATTTT. Protein product: CASSPIVSRGGTDTQYF. Using reference TRBV18 and TRBJ2-3 for the parts outside the CDR3, the full variable domain is NAGVMQNPRHLVRRRGQEARLRCSPMKGHSHVYWYRQLPEEGLKFMVYLQKENIIDESGMPKERFSAEFPKEGPSILRIQQVVRGDSAAYFCASSPIVSRGGTDTQYFGPGTRLTVL.

The chain uses TRBV7-9 and TRBJ2-4; D ambiguous. Looked up from germline, CDR1 is SEHNR and CDR2 is FQNEAQ (reference sequence). This CDR3 spans 13 amino acids. Trimming took off 5 bases at V and 8 bases at J, with 13 bases between the two ends. The CDR3: CASSLQVGYIQYF. The CDR3, as DNA: TGTGCCAGCAGCCTTCAGGTGGGGTACATTCAGTACTTC.

The chain combines TRBV20-1 with TRBJ2-1; 9 nucleotides line up with TRBD1. The trim removed 4 bases at V and 9 bases at J, leaving 4 bases unmatched. The germline V gene encodes CDR1 DFQATT and CDR2 SNEGSKA (reference sequence). The CDR3 is 12 residues long. This CDR3 reads CSANDRGSEQFF. CDR3 nucleotides: TGCAGTGCTAATGACAGGGGGTCTGAGCAGTTCTTC.

This clonotype has a single count. V gene TRBV6-2 or TRBV6-3 combines with J gene TRBJ2-3; tentatively, D is TRBD2 (5 bases). Germline V gives CDR1 MNHEY, CDR2 SVGEGT. This CDR3 is 13 amino acids long. The V and J ends lost 4 bases and 7 bases respectively, with 12 bases between them. CDR3 region: CASSLGSDNTQYF. The CDR3 DNA sequence: TGTGCCAGCAGTTTGGGGAGCGATAATACGCAGTATTTT.

The DNA for the CDR3 is TGTGCCAGCAGCCGAGGACTAGCGGGAGCAGGTGGGGGCAATGAGCAGTTCTTC. Encoded protein: CASSRGLAGAGGGNEQFF. The genes are TRBV4-2 and TRBJ2-1; 13 bases align to TRBD2. Per germline, CDR1 LGHNA and CDR2 YNFKEQ. With 4 bases clipped from V and 6 bases from J, the junction kept 12 bases outside the gene matches. The CDR3 contains 18 residues.

The chain uses TRBV18 and TRBJ2-5; D gene ambiguous. V gave up 3 bases and J gave up 5 bases, with 10 bases separating them. This CDR3 region has 13 residues. Germline CDR1 and CDR2: KGHSH and LQKENI. The chain's CDR3 is CASSPGLGETQYF. CDR3 bases: TGTGCCAGCTCACCGGGCCTTGGGGAGACCCAGTACTTC.

This clonotype was observed a handful of times. The chain combines TRBV29-1 with TRBJ2-7, with TRBD1 matching over 8 bases. The V and J ends lost 1 base and 0 bases, in that order; junction bases with no gene match: 5. The CDR3 consists of 15 residues. CDR1 SQVTM and CDR2 ANQGSEA come from the germline V gene. CDR3 sequence: CSVEVGQGVSYEQYF. The CDR3 DNA reads as TGCAGCGTTGAAGTTGGACAGGGTGTCTCCTACGAGCAGTACTTC.

The chain couples TRBV11-2 to TRBJ2-3, with D tentatively TRBD2 (5 bases). V was cut by 6 bases and J by 3 bases, with 16 bases left in between. This CDR3 is 15 amino acids long. Germline values: CDR1 SGHAT, CDR2 FQNNGV. This CDR3 reads CASSPAKWRTDTQYF. CDR3 in DNA: TGTGCCAGCAGTCCTGCCAAATGGAGGACAGATACGCAGTATTTT.